Below, one TCR beta chain is given with its context. Its specificity is unknown. This record belongs to a study of cytomegalovirus exposure and HLA in healthy donors. Germline V gene lookup returns CDR1 MDHEN and CDR2 SYDVKM. V trimming: 5 bases; J trimming: 0 bases; junction bases outside the gene matches: 9. This CDR3 comprises 18 residues. Amplification used 60 Vbeta primers and 13 Jbeta primers. Generated by immunoSEQ multiplex PCR, the TCRdb table keeps only in-frame clones and is missing some. The sample contains under 300,000 clones, about nine tenths of which appear only once. General study points: A later analysis linked a missense DCLRE1C variant to TCR beta V- and J-gene trimming.

Sequencing was carried out using PBMCs. This sequence originates from a girl aged 2 to 10 in good health and CMV-seronegative. This rearrangement joins TRBV28 to TRBJ1-6; 8 positions match TRBD1. The CDR3 spells CASSPTRDRSSYNSPLHF. The CDR3 DNA sequence: TGTGCCAGCAGTCCGACCCGGGACAGGAGCTCCTATAATTCACCCCTCCACTTT.